The rows below give T cell receptor beta chains drawn from one sample of a study of identical twins. MiXCR, applied by TCRdb to the 5' RACE reads, yields one record per CDR3 protein. The sample carries 200,000 to 250,000 distinct CDR3 sequences, roughly 7.5% recorded once. These sequences were also reported in another study, on yellow fever vaccine responses in identical twins.

Sequencing used CD8+ T cells sorted from blood. These receptors came from a woman younger than 35 in good health. CDR3s include the opening cysteine and the closing phenylalanine or tryptophan. Each record gives: V gene, clone size, CDR3 protein. A clone size is listed for some rows: how often the clone was seen (once, few, many), or a class if it is expanded.

V gene: TRBV25-1; clone size: -; CDR3 protein: CASSEQGRGVPYNEQFF
V gene: TRBV5-1; clone size: -; CDR3 protein: CASSDGTAEAFF
V gene: TRBV7-9; clone size: few; CDR3 protein: CASSSEGSSGQPQHF
V gene: TRBV5-1; clone size: many; CDR3 protein: CASSLEGGTDTQYF
V gene: TRBV5-6; clone size: many; CDR3 protein: CASSFWEGDSPLHF
V gene: TRBV5-1; clone size: many; CDR3 protein: CASSLQGSRHAVNEQFF
V gene: TRBV2; clone size: -; CDR3 protein: CACSLRFGGTSGTGELFF
V gene: TRBV29-1; clone size: many; CDR3 protein: CSVGSPGQGSTNEKLFF
V gene: TRBV12-3/TRBV12-4; clone size: -; CDR3 protein: CASSPQGYEAFF
V gene: TRBV11-2; clone size: medium-sized; CDR3 protein: CASSLDGWGETQYF
V gene: TRBV9; clone size: few; CDR3 protein: CASSVGGGAETQYF
V gene: TRBV20-1; clone size: -; CDR3 protein: CSAREAGGAYEQYF
V gene: TRBV2; clone size: -; CDR3 protein: CASRGGLAHNEQFF
V gene: TRBV5-1; clone size: many; CDR3 protein: CASSLETKRMNTEAFF
V gene: TRBV5-1; clone size: many; CDR3 protein: CASSPFGQGSSYNEQFF
V gene: TRBV5-6; clone size: many; CDR3 protein: CASSPPWTGGTDTQYF
V gene: TRBV12-5; clone size: few; CDR3 protein: CASGLTGRSPLHF
V gene: TRBV6-1; clone size: -; CDR3 protein: CASSARTLAGPDTQYF
V gene: TRBV15; clone size: few; CDR3 protein: CATSTEYNEQFF
V gene: TRBV27; clone size: few; CDR3 protein: CASSLQLNTEAFF
V gene: TRBV15; clone size: few; CDR3 protein: CATSNDTTPTNEQFF
V gene: TRBV27; clone size: -; CDR3 protein: CASSLQGTVGPDTQYF
V gene: TRBV9; clone size: many; CDR3 protein: CASSREAGLAGVEQYF
V gene: TRBV2; clone size: -; CDR3 protein: CASTSMEREGYEQFF
V gene: TRBV15; clone size: -; CDR3 protein: CATSRWRDRDTQYF
V gene: TRBV20-1; clone size: -; CDR3 protein: CSAQELGGLTDTQYF
V gene: TRBV6-5; clone size: -; CDR3 protein: CASSYSMGGSYGYTF
V gene: TRBV27; clone size: -; CDR3 protein: CASSPRDGHTGEELFF
V gene: TRBV13; clone size: few; CDR3 protein: CASSLTLERELFF
V gene: TRBV4-1; clone size: few; CDR3 protein: CASSQDRQSSSGELFF
V gene: TRBV14; clone size: -; CDR3 protein: CASSQVTLINTDTQYF
V gene: TRBV3-1; clone size: -; CDR3 protein: CASSPTSGTYEQYF
V gene: TRBV7-3; clone size: -; CDR3 protein: CASARGAGDYNEQFF
V gene: TRBV7-2; clone size: many; CDR3 protein: CASSLALGQPQHF
V gene: TRBV25-1; clone size: -; CDR3 protein: CASSESTGKNSPLHF
V gene: TRBV6-5; clone size: many; CDR3 protein: CASSYSVPGAENEQFF
V gene: TRBV5-1; clone size: few; CDR3 protein: CASSLPSSNEQFF
V gene: TRBV20-1; clone size: -; CDR3 protein: CSARLDRGYGYTF
V gene: TRBV6-1; clone size: -; CDR3 protein: CASTPTPLYTEAFF
V gene: TRBV7-9; clone size: -; CDR3 protein: CASSSNEAQETQYF
V gene: TRBV15; clone size: -; CDR3 protein: CATSRGATGIAFF
V gene: TRBV9; clone size: few; CDR3 protein: CASSPGSGMNTGELFF
V gene: TRBV29-1; clone size: many; CDR3 protein: CSVEDPPRGADTQYF
V gene: TRBV3-1; clone size: -; CDR3 protein: CATSETGYERSGNTIYF
V gene: TRBV29-1; clone size: -; CDR3 protein: CSGGPQETQYF
V gene: TRBV7-8; clone size: -; CDR3 protein: CASSPRDRVLGANVLTF
V gene: TRBV5-6; clone size: many; CDR3 protein: CASSLSLAAGELFF
V gene: TRBV24-1; clone size: few; CDR3 protein: CATSDLTGGGETQYF
V gene: TRBV7-9; clone size: many; CDR3 protein: CAIGQGPDTQYF
V gene: TRBV5-1; clone size: few; CDR3 protein: CASSSDSADTQYF
V gene: TRBV29-1; clone size: many; CDR3 protein: CSVEATSSVDEQFF
V gene: TRBV7-6; clone size: many; CDR3 protein: CASSPGLAGGESYTDTQYF
V gene: TRBV5-1; clone size: many; CDR3 protein: CASSAVSGRLFYNEQFF
V gene: TRBV20-1; clone size: many; CDR3 protein: CSGDEGSTESSYNEQFF
V gene: TRBV28; clone size: few; CDR3 protein: CASSGTGEETQYF
V gene: TRBV20-1; clone size: few; CDR3 protein: CSARVGGGRETQYF
V gene: TRBV10-3; clone size: few; CDR3 protein: CAISETGNYGYTF
V gene: TRBV3-1; clone size: -; CDR3 protein: CASSSPQVSGANVLTF
V gene: TRBV27; clone size: -; CDR3 protein: CASSLSSLAQTPYNEQFF
V gene: TRBV9; clone size: few; CDR3 protein: CASSTGLAGAAYEQYF